This T cell receptor beta chain was captured in a study of CD8+CD57+ T cells in acquired aplastic anemia. General study findings and limits: Found in both controls and patients were 25 to 35 CD8+ CDR3 sequences.

Ten or more counts support this clonotype. What it binds is unknown. Losses at the gene ends were 3 bases for V and 12 bases for J; bases not matched to a gene: 16. CDR3 size: 14 residues. Per germline, CDR1 DFQATT and CDR2 SNEGSKA (reference sequence). The use of genomic DNA as template underpinned the TCR beta VDJ and CDR3 profiling. TCRdb called the reads again in MiXCR, with one record for every CDR3 protein. The sample includes 90,000 to 130,000 distinct CDR3 sequences, around 53% seen only once; the top ten take about 32%. This TCR was sampled from a human donor in good health, serving as a control. The rearrangement uses TRBV20-1 and TRBJ2-7; 8 bases are shared with TRBD1. The sample consisted of sorted CD4+, CD8+, or CD8+CD57+ T cells (not recorded which) from PBMCs. Written as DNA, the CDR3 is TGCAGTGCTAGTAGCGCGGCAGGGGGCCAGAGGGGGTACTTC. It yields the protein CSASSAAGGQRGYF.